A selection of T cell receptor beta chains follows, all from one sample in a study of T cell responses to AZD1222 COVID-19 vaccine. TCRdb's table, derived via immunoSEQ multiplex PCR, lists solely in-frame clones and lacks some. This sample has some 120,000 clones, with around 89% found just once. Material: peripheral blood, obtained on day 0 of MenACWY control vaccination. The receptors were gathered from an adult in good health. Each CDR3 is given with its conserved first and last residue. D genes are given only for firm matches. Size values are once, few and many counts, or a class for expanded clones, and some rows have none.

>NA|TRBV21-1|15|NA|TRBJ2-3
TGTGCCAGCAGCAAAGCAGGCACGTCCACAGATACGCAGTATTTT
CASSKAGTSTDTQYF
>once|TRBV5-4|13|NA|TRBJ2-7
TGTGCCAGCAGCTTCAAGGCCCTCGGCGAGCAGTACTTC
CASSFKALGEQYF
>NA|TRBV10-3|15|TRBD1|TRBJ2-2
TGTGCCATCAGTGAGCCCGACAGGGGCATCGGGGAGCTGTTTTTT
CAISEPDRGIGELFF
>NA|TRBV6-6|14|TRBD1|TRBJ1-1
TGTGCCAGCAGTTACCCCGGGACAGCCACTGAAGCTTTCTTT
CASSYPGTATEAFF
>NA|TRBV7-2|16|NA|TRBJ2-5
TGTGCCAGCAGCTTCAGTCGTGGGCAGGGGGAGGGGACCCAGTACTTC
CASSFSRGQGEGTQYF
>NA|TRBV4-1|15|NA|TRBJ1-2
TGCGCCAGCAGCCAAGAGGGGCCCCAGGGTGGAGGCTACACCTTC
CASSQEGPQGGGYTF
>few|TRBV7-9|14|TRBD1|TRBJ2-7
TGTGCCAGCAGCCTGGGACAGAGCTCCTACGAGCAGTACTTC
CASSLGQSSYEQYF
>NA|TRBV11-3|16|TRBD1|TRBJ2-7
TGTGCCAGCAGCCTAGAGGGGACAGGGGTCCCCTACGAGCAGTACTTC
CASSLEGTGVPYEQYF
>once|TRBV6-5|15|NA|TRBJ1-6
TGTGCCAGCAGTTACGCTCGGGGCTATAATTCACCCCTCCACTTT
CASSYARGYNSPLHF
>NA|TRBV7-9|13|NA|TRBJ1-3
TGTGCCAGCAGGGGACCCCTAGGAAACACCATATATTTT
CASRGPLGNTIYF
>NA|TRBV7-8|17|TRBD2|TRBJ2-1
TGTGCCAGCAGCTTTCAACTAGCGGGAGTTGGTCGGGATGAGCAGTTCTTC
CASSFQLAGVGRDEQFF
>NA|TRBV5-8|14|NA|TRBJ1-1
TGTGCCAGCAGCTTGGGACAGAAGAACACTGAAGCTTTCTTT
CASSLGQKNTEAFF
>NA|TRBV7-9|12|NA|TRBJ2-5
TGTGCCAGCAGCGTAACGGAAGAGACCCAGTACTTC
CASSVTEETQYF
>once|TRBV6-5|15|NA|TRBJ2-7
TGTGCCAGCACTCGGGCCGTCGACAGATCCTACGAGCAGTACTTC
CASTRAVDRSYEQYF
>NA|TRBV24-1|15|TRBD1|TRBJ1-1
TGTGCCACCAGTGATTCAGGGGGATGGGGCACTGAAGCTTTCTTT
CATSDSGGWGTEAFF